Presented here are 19 T cell receptor beta chains from one specimen sequenced in a study of blood T cell repertoires in COVID-19. Data came from immunoSEQ multiplex PCR; TCRdb stores just in-frame clones and leaves some out. This sample yields approximately 480,000 clones, of which approximately 86% are seen a single time; roughly 0.7% belongs to the top ten. The sequenced material came from PBMCs or T cells enriched from blood (not recorded which). All receptors come from a woman aged 18 to 35 who had recovered from COVID-19.

The V call is TRBV6-5, the J call TRBJ2-7; 12 bases are a match to TRBD2. The CDR3 contains 15 residues. In germline, CDR1 is MNHEY, CDR2 SVGAGI. V lost 4 bases, J lost 4 bases, and 5 bases stayed unmatched. CDR3 residues: CASSSSSGGAYEQYF. In DNA, the CDR3 is TGTGCCAGCAGTTCATCTAGCGGGGGGGCATACGAGCAGTACTTC.

The chain employs TRBV5-4 and TRBJ2-1; D ambiguous. Trimming took off 4 bases at V and 2 bases at J, with 10 bases between the two ends. Per germline, CDR1 SGHNT and CDR2 YYREEE (reference sequence). The CDR3 is made up of 14 amino acids. CDR3 protein: CASSLVQPYNEQFF. The CDR3 nucleotides are TGTGCCAGCAGCCTAGTCCAACCCTACAATGAGCAGTTCTTC.

This chain joins TRBV9 and TRBJ1-5, with D uncertain. V gave up 0 bases and J gave up 3 bases, with 10 bases separating them. Germline values: CDR1 SGDLS, CDR2 YYNGEE. The CDR3 spans 15 residues. The DNA for the CDR3 is TGTGCCAGCAGCGTAGACGGGGATTTCAATCAGCCCCAGCATTTT. This gives the protein CASSVDGDFNQPQHF.

The CDR3 protein is CASGPTRVDYEQYF. The CDR3 DNA follows: TGTGCCAGCGGCCCCACGAGGGTGGACTACGAGCAGTACTTC. The genes are TRBV3-1 (or the pseudogene TRBV3-2) and TRBJ2-7, with D perhaps TRBD2 (5 bases). V was pared by 8 bases and J by 3 bases, with 17 bases between. This CDR3 spans 14 amino acids. The V gene's germline CDR1 is LGHDT and CDR2 YNNKEL (reference sequence).

This clone was recorded a few times. The chain employs TRBV3-1 (or the pseudogene TRBV3-2) and TRBJ1-6; no clear D. V gave up 4 bases and J gave up 7 bases, with 11 bases separating them. CDR1 and CDR2 (germline): LGHDT, YNNKEL (reference sequence). The CDR3 is 14 amino acids. The CDR3 DNA is TGTGCCAGCAGCCCCCAGAGCGAAAATTCACCCCTCCACTTT. It translates to CASSPQSENSPLHF.

This chain links TRBV7-2 with TRBJ2-5; maybe TRBD2 (7 bases). Germline V gene data show CDR1 as SGHTA and CDR2 as FQGNSA. The V end was cut by 1 base, the J end by 5 bases, with 17 bases between. CDR3 length: 16 residues. In DNA form, the CDR3 reads TGTGCCAGCAGCTTAGAGGAGGGGGGGGGCCTTGAGACCCAGTACTTC. It translates to CASSLEEGGGLETQYF.

This clone was counted once. The chain employs TRBV10-3 and TRBJ2-7, with 13 bases that match TRBD2. The CDR3 contains 14 residues. In germline, CDR1 is ENHRY, CDR2 SYGVKD. J lost 2 bases, V lost 10 bases, and 5 bases had no gene match. CDR3 residues: CASTSGGDTYEQYF. The CDR3 DNA sequence: TGTGCCAGTACTAGCGGGGGGGACACCTACGAGCAGTACTTC.

The chain couples TRBV19 to TRBJ1-4; D gene uncertain. Trimming took 5 bases from V and 0 from J, leaving 22 bases between them. Germline V lookup: CDR1 LNHDA, CDR2 SQIVND (reference sequence). The CDR3 covers 19 residues. The CDR3 loop is CASSAGIMNRRTTNEKLFF. CDR3 coding DNA: TGTGCCAGTAGTGCCGGGATAATGAATAGACGCACAACTAATGAAAAACTGTTTTTT.

V is TRBV5-1 and J is TRBJ2-2; 9 positions agree with TRBD2. CDR1 and CDR2 from the germline V gene are SGHRS and YFSETQ. Germline trimming cut 2 bases from V and 6 bases from J; bases unmatched to any gene: 8. The CDR3 covers 16 residues. The CDR3 bases are TGCGCCAGCAGCTTACGACTCGCGGGGGGGCCCGGGGAGCTGTTTTTT. Translation gives CASSLRLAGGPGELFF.

This clone was seen a few times. J is TRBJ2-3 and V is TRBV7-9; 16 bases are a match to TRBD2. This CDR3 comprises 19 residues. Losses at the gene ends were 1 base for V and 4 bases for J; bases not matched to a gene: 8. Germline CDR1 SEHNR, CDR2 FQNEAQ (reference sequence). CDR3 in DNA: TGTGCCAGCAGCTTAGTATGGGGACTAGCGGGGGGGCTACCAGATACGCAGTATTTT. It encodes CASSLVWGLAGGLPDTQYF.

The chain links TRBV5-1 to TRBJ2-7, with a tentative D call TRBD1 (5 bases). The CDR3 extends over 14 amino acids. Trimming stripped 7 bases from V and 3 bases from J, with 17 bases between. Germline assignment: CDR1 SGHRS and CDR2 YFSETQ. The chain's CDR3 is CASRPTGDIYEQYF. In DNA, the CDR3 is TGCGCCAGCCGCCCCACAGGCGATATCTACGAGCAGTACTTC.

The rearrangement uses TRBV19 and TRBJ1-2; the match to TRBD1 covers 7 bases. The CDR3 totals 15 residues. The V and J ends lost 3 bases and 5 bases, in that order; junction bases with no gene match: 9. CDR1 and CDR2 (germline): LNHDA, SQIVND (reference sequence). The CDR3 DNA follows: TGTGCCAGTAGTATCGGGCAGGGGGAAATGTATGGCTACACCTTC. Translating gives CASSIGQGEMYGYTF. Using reference TRBV19 and TRBJ1-2 for the parts outside the CDR3, the full variable domain is DGGITQSPKYLFRKEGQNVTLSCEQNLNHDAMYWYRQDPGQGLRLIYYSQIVNDFQKGDIAEGYSVSREKKESFPLTVTSAQKNPTAFYLCASSIGQGEMYGYTFGSGTRLTVV.

The J gene is TRBJ1-2, the V gene TRBV29-1; D possibly corresponds to TRBD1 (5 bases). V was cut by 5 bases and J by 8 bases, with 15 bases left in between. The germline gives CDR1 SQVTM, CDR2 ANQGSEA. CDR3 length: 12 residues. This chain's CDR3 is CSVSGGAWGYTF. The CDR3 DNA reads TGCAGCGTTAGTGGTGGGGCATGGGGCTACACCTTC.

This clone has just one count. The J gene is TRBJ2-6, the V gene TRBV20-1; 7 bases are a match to TRBD1. Germline V gives CDR1 DFQATT, CDR2 SNEGSKA (reference sequence). V lost 3 bases and J lost 2; bases outside the gene matches: 4. The CDR3 is made up of 15 amino acids. The chain's CDR3 is CSASKGGAGANVLTF. In nucleotides, the CDR3 is TGCAGTGCTAGTAAAGGGGGCGCTGGGGCCAACGTCCTGACTTTC.

The J gene is TRBJ1-1, the V gene TRBV3-1 (or the pseudogene TRBV3-2), with 7 nucleotides matching TRBD1. CDR3 length equals 16 residues. CDR1 and CDR2 (germline): LGHDT, YNNKEL (reference sequence). V was pared by 4 bases and J by 2 bases, with 10 bases of the junction left unmatched. The CDR3 nucleotides read TGTGCCAGCAGCCGCCAACTCCAGGGGGGAAACACTGAAGCTTTCTTT. It encodes CASSRQLQGGNTEAFF.

This chain links TRBV4-1 with TRBJ1-4; perhaps TRBD1 as D (6 bases). CDR3 size: 15 residues. CDR1 is MGHRA, CDR2 YSYEKL, per germline. V was cut by 8 bases and J by 7 bases, with 20 bases left in between. DNA for the CDR3: TGCGCCAGCCGAAGGGGGGGAAGGGGAAGTGAAAAACTGTTTTTT. Translating it yields CASRRGGRGSEKLFF.

The chain has TRBV3-1 (or the pseudogene TRBV3-2) and TRBJ1-4; 8 bases match TRBD1. V lost 2 bases, J lost 5 bases, and 4 bases stayed unmatched. Germline V gene sequence: CDR1 LGHDT, CDR2 YNNKEL (reference sequence). The CDR3 runs 15 residues. CDR3: CASSQPGQGNEKLFF. In DNA form, the CDR3 reads TGTGCCAGCAGCCAACCCGGACAGGGAAATGAAAAACTGTTTTTT.

The V call is TRBV2, the J call TRBJ2-3, with D possibly TRBD1 on 6 matching bases. The germline gives CDR1 SNHLY, CDR2 FYNNEI. V lost 9 bases and J lost 3, with 25 bases in between. The CDR3 has 17 residues. Here the CDR3 reads CASEPGALPPGTDTQYF. The DNA of the CDR3 is TGTGCCAGTGAGCCAGGGGCCCTTCCCCCGGGGACAGATACGCAGTATTTT.

This chain uses TRBV3-1 (or the pseudogene TRBV3-2) with TRBJ1-5; D uncertain. The CDR3 contains 15 residues. V dropped 1 base and J dropped 4 bases, with 11 bases sitting between them. Germline assignment: CDR1 LGHDT and CDR2 YNNKEL (reference sequence). The CDR3 DNA sequence: TGTGCCAGCAGCCAAGGTTTAGGACTGAATCAGCCCCAGCATTTT. Encoded protein: CASSQGLGLNQPQHF.